One sample yielded the 30 T cell receptor beta chains listed below, sequenced in a study of blood T cell repertoires in COVID-19 (TCRdb year 2020). Library construction relied on the immunoSEQ multiplex PCR assay. TCRdb stores this immuneACCESS table with in-frame sequences only. Part of the clones is absent; in the studies checked, under half of the shortfall reflects unresolved V genes, and no reason is known for the rest. The sample table records tens of thousands of clones; approximately 86% of these occur just once. Clones ranked in the top ten supply approximately 12% of the sample. The sequencing input was peripheral blood. These receptors originate from a human donor in a cohort sampled during active COVID-19. The donor label of this sample is uncertain.

The chain employs TRBV6-5 and TRBJ2-7; 8 bases are a match to TRBD1. The CDR3 spans 13 residues. J lost 4 bases, V lost 6 bases, and 5 bases had no gene match. CDR1 and CDR2 (germline): MNHEY, SVGAGI. CDR3 amino acids: CASSGTGLYEQYF. The CDR3 region has the DNA TGTGCCAGCAGCGGGACAGGACTATACGAGCAGTACTTC.

This clone came up once. The chain recombines TRBV5-3 with TRBJ2-1, with a possible D match to TRBD2 (6 bases). TRBV5-3 is designated an ORF whose function remains uncertain. CDR3 length equals 19 residues. V lost 4 bases and J lost 3, with 26 bases in between. CDR3 DNA sequence: TGTGCCAGAAGCCCGGGGAGGCCGGGAGCCCAAGAGTACTACAATGAGCAGTTCTTC. Its protein product is CARSPGRPGAQEYYNEQFF.

The chain combines TRBV5-1 with TRBJ2-2; D not certain. From germline, CDR1 is SGHRS and CDR2 YFSETQ. This CDR3 comprises 13 residues. V was pared by 2 bases and J by 3 bases, with 5 bases between. CDR3 bases: TGCGCCAGCAGCTTCCGGGACACCGGGGAGCTGTTTTTT. Amino acids: CASSFRDTGELFF.

This chain's CDR3 is CATSRREGNEKLFF. The CDR3 DNA follows: TGTGCCACCAGCCGCCGGGAGGGAAATGAAAAACTGTTTTTT. This rearrangement joins TRBV15 to TRBJ1-4; D is uncertain. The CDR3 spans 14 residues. In germline, CDR1 is LNHNV, CDR2 YYDKDF (reference sequence). V lost 5 bases, J lost 5 bases, and 12 bases lay in between.

As DNA, the CDR3 is TGTGCCAGCAGTTTCTATGGTGAGCAGTTCTTC. Amino acid sequence: CASSFYGEQFF. V is TRBV12-3 or TRBV12-4 and J is TRBJ2-1; D remains unclear. CDR3 size: 11 residues. V lost 3 bases and J 9 bases, leaving 6 bases between the germline ends.

J is TRBJ2-3 and V is TRBV5-4, with 8 bases lining up with TRBD2. After removal of 4 bases from V and 6 bases from J, the junction contained 7 bases not matched to a gene. Per germline, CDR1 SGHNT and CDR2 YYREEE (reference sequence). The length of the CDR3 is 14 residues. The CDR3 DNA is TGTGCCAGCAGCGCGCGACTAGCGCGGGATACGCAGTATTTT. Translated, it gives CASSARLARDTQYF.

This sequence joins TRBV13 and TRBJ1-1, with 7 bases identical to TRBD1. CDR3 length: 14 residues. V lost 2 bases to trimming and J lost 5 bases; unmatched junction nucleotides: 5. The germline gives CDR1 PRHDT, CDR2 FYEKMQ (reference sequence). The CDR3 loop is CASSLFADRTEAFF. The CDR3, as DNA: TGTGCCAGCAGCTTATTCGCGGACAGGACTGAAGCTTTCTTT. Full variable domain (missing parts from reference TRBV13 and TRBJ1-1): AAGVIQSPRHLIKEKRETATLKCYPIPRHDTVYWYQQGPGQDPQFLISFYEKMQSDKGSIPDRFSAQQFSDYHSELNMSSLELGDSALYFCASSLFADRTEAFFGQGTRLTVV.

V is TRBV5-1 and J is TRBJ2-2, with 7 nucleotides matching TRBD2. J lost 1 base, V lost 7 bases, and 10 bases had no gene match. Germline-derived CDR1 and CDR2 are SGHRS and YFSETQ. The CDR3 totals 16 residues. The CDR3 region has the DNA TGCGCCAGCTCTTCCCCTAGCGGTCTGAACACCGGGGAGCTGTTTTTT. Translation: CASSSPSGLNTGELFF.

The J gene is TRBJ2-7, the V gene TRBV5-4, with 9 bases aligning to TRBD1. V was clipped by 4 bases and J by 5 bases; unmatched bases: 7. The CDR3 loop spans 14 amino acids. Germline V gene lookup returns CDR1 SGHNT and CDR2 YYREEE (reference sequence). The CDR3 DNA reads as TGTGCCAGCAGCCCGGGACAGGGAGTCGACGAGCAGTACTTC. This codes for CASSPGQGVDEQYF.

The chain combines TRBV7-9 with TRBJ1-6; D is unresolved. Trimming left V 5 bases short and J 7 bases short, with 12 bases between. CDR1 is SEHNR and CDR2 is FQNEAQ in the germline V gene (reference sequence). The CDR3 consists of 14 residues. CDR3 sequence reads: CASSIQPTNSPLHF. DNA of the CDR3: TGTGCCAGCAGCATACAACCCACCAATTCACCCCTCCACTTT.

The rearrangement joins TRBV18 to TRBJ2-5; the D is unclear. V was trimmed by 3 bases and J by 7 bases, leaving 15 bases between them. This CDR3 is 14 amino acids long. From germline, CDR1 is KGHSH and CDR2 LQKENI. The CDR3 nucleotides are TGTGCCAGCTCACCTTCCGGGTCCGTAGGGACCCAGTACTTC. Protein sequence: CASSPSGSVGTQYF.

The rearrangement links TRBV5-1 to TRBJ2-5; 12 bases match TRBD2. Looked up from germline, CDR1 is SGHRS and CDR2 is YFSETQ. This CDR3 is 17 amino acids long. Trimming cost V 4 bases and J 2 bases; bases outside gene matches: 9. CDR3 loop: CASSQSVGTSGQETQYF. CDR3 bases: TGCGCCAGCAGCCAAAGCGTGGGGACTAGCGGGCAAGAGACCCAGTACTTC.

The rearrangement uses TRBV7-9 and TRBJ2-1; the D gene is possibly TRBD2 (6 bases). V was clipped by 7 bases and J by 8 bases, with 21 bases between them. The CDR3 loop spans 15 amino acids. Looked up from germline, CDR1 is SEHNR and CDR2 is FQNEAQ (reference sequence). The CDR3 bases are TGTGCCAGCACCAAATCCGGGGCGGGATGGGATGAGCAGTTCTTC. Its protein product is CASTKSGAGWDEQFF.

The chain links TRBV5-4 to TRBJ2-7, with unresolved D. The length of the CDR3 is 12 residues. In germline, CDR1 is SGHNT, CDR2 YYREEE (reference sequence). V was clipped by 4 bases and J by 3 bases, with 8 bases between them. The CDR3 nucleotides read TGTGCCAGCAGCCAGCCAGGCTACGAGCAGTACTTC. It translates to CASSQPGYEQYF.

The rearrangement uses TRBV6-5 and TRBJ1-1, with a weak D call TRBD1 (5 bases). The CDR3 is made up of 12 amino acids. Trimming took off 5 bases at V and 11 bases at J, with 15 bases between the two ends. Germline CDR1 reads MNHEY; CDR2 reads SVGAGI. This CDR3 reads CASSTRDFGAFF. As DNA, the CDR3 is TGTGCCAGCAGTACAAGGGACTTTGGGGCTTTCTTT.

This chain joins TRBV30 and TRBJ2-1; D may be TRBD1 (6 bases). The V end lost 7 bases, the J end lost 11 bases, and 15 bases lay between the germline ends. The CDR3 is made up of 11 amino acids. Germline V CDR1 and CDR2: GTSNPN, SVGIG (reference sequence). The CDR3 here is CAYTTGYQQFF. The CDR3 nucleotides read TGTGCCTACACAACAGGGTACCAGCAGTTCTTC.

This chain links TRBV5-4 with TRBJ2-7; TRBD2 matches at 8 bases. V lost 0 bases and J lost 1; bases outside the gene matches: 3. Germline V CDR1 and CDR2: SGHNT, YYREEE (reference sequence). The CDR3 sequence is 15 residues long. In DNA, the CDR3 is TGTGCCAGCAGCTTGGCGCCTAGCGGGTCCTACGAGCAGTACTTC. Translating it yields CASSLAPSGSYEQYF.

This clone was seen more than once but under ten times. The V and J genes are TRBV15 and TRBJ1-2; D unresolved. CDR1 and CDR2 from the germline V gene are LNHNV and YYDKDF (reference sequence). This CDR3 has 12 amino acids. Trimming stripped 2 bases from V and 5 bases from J, with 6 bases between. CDR3 DNA: TGTGCCACCAGCAGAATCGGGTATGGCTACACCTTC. Amino acid sequence: CATSRIGYGYTF.

The genes are TRBV9 and TRBJ1-1; 7 bases fit TRBD1. The CDR3 consists of 15 residues. V was pared by 0 bases and J by 0 bases, with 2 bases of the junction left unmatched. Germline CDR1 is SGDLS and CDR2 is YYNGEE. CDR3 region: CASSVGQGMNTEAFF. CDR3 sequence (DNA): TGTGCCAGCAGCGTAGGACAGGGAATGAACACTGAAGCTTTCTTT.

J is TRBJ1-1 and V is TRBV5-1; 9 positions agree with TRBD1. The junction had 4 bases not matched to a gene; V was cut back by 1 base and J by 3 bases. Germline V gene data show CDR1 as SGHRS and CDR2 as YFSETQ. The CDR3 consists of 15 residues. The CDR3 DNA reads as TGCGCCAGCAGCTTGATGACAGGGGGGGACACTGAAGCTTTCTTT. As protein: CASSLMTGGDTEAFF.

The chain carries TRBV7-3 and TRBJ2-1; 7 bases fit TRBD1. This CDR3 spans 16 amino acids. Trimming at V came to 0 bases and at J to 0 bases, leaving 2 bases not matched to a gene. Germline assignment: CDR1 SGHTA and CDR2 FQGTGA. The DNA of the CDR3 is TGTGCCAGCAGCTTAACGGGACAGAGCTCCTACAATGAGCAGTTCTTC. Residues: CASSLTGQSSYNEQFF.

This chain connects TRBV6-5 to TRBJ2-1, with 8 bases identical to TRBD2. Germline V gene lookup returns CDR1 MNHEY and CDR2 SVGAGI. This CDR3 spans 16 amino acids. V shed 0 bases and J 7 bases; nucleotides not matched to a gene: 8. CDR3: CASSYSLSGGRNEQFF. Written as DNA, the CDR3 is TGTGCCAGCAGTTACTCGCTCAGCGGGGGACGGAATGAGCAGTTCTTC.

This chain uses TRBV11-2 with TRBJ2-2; D gene unclear. Germline lookup yields CDR1 SGHAT and CDR2 FQNNGV. The V end lost 1 base, the J end lost 2 bases, and 11 bases lay between the germline ends. The CDR3 runs to 16 residues. DNA of the CDR3: TGTGCCAGCAGCTTAGTGCGGCTACCTAACACCGGGGAGCTGTTTTTT. Its translation is CASSLVRLPNTGELFF. The variable domain in full, with the rest retrieved from reference TRBV11-2 and TRBJ2-2, is EAGVAQSPRYKIIEKRQSVAFWCNPISGHATLYWYQQILGQGPKLLIQFQNNGVVDDSQLPKDRFSAERLKGVDSTLKIQPAKLEDSAVYLCASSLVRLPNTGELFFGEGSRLTVL.

The genes are TRBV10-2 and TRBJ2-7, with TRBD1 identical over 8 bases. CDR1 and CDR2 (germline): WSHSY, SAAADI. The ends lost 6 bases at V and 1 base at J; junction bases unmatched: 11. CDR3 size: 16 residues. DNA for the CDR3: TGCGCCAGCAGCGGGGGCCGGACAGGGAGTTCCTACGAGCAGTACTTC. This translates into CASSGGRTGSSYEQYF.

The chain combines TRBV5-1 with TRBJ1-4, with 11 bases that match TRBD1. The CDR3 runs to 15 residues. Germline-derived CDR1 and CDR2 are SGHRS and YFSETQ. Trimming at V came to 0 bases and at J to 8 bases, leaving 3 bases not matched to a gene. The CDR3 here is CASSLEGTGGEKLFF. Here the CDR3 DNA reads TGCGCCAGCAGCTTGGAAGGGACAGGGGGAGAAAAACTGTTTTTT. The complete variable domain, with remaining parts taken from reference TRBV5-1 and TRBJ1-4, reads KAGVTQTPRYLIKTRGQQVTLSCSPISGHRSVSWYQQTPGQGLQFLFEYFSETQRNKGNFPGRFSGRQFSNSRSEMNVSTLELGDSALYLCASSLEGTGGEKLFFGSGTQLSVL.

The chain couples TRBV5-4 to TRBJ1-1; 7 bases match TRBD1. V was pared by 4 bases and J by 2 bases, with 5 bases of the junction left unmatched. From germline, CDR1 is SGHNT and CDR2 YYREEE (reference sequence). This CDR3 region has 14 residues. The CDR3 loop is CASSAGTVNTEAFF. CDR3 nucleotides: TGTGCCAGCAGCGCAGGGACAGTCAACACTGAAGCTTTCTTT.

The V and J genes are TRBV28 and TRBJ2-3; 8 positions match TRBD2. The V and J ends lost 3 bases and 0 bases, in that order; junction bases with no gene match: 17. This CDR3 comprises 20 residues. In germline, CDR1 is MDHEN, CDR2 SYDVKM. The CDR3 DNA reads as TGTGCCAGCAGTTTTTTAAGCGGCGGGAGGTACTTTACTAGCACAGATACGCAGTATTTT. It specifies CASSFLSGGRYFTSTDTQYF. The full variable domain, its missing parts supplied by reference TRBV28 and TRBJ2-3, is DVKVTQSSRYLVKRTGEKVFLECVQDMDHENMFWYRQDPGLGLRLIYFSYDVKMKEKGDIPEGYSVSREKKERFSLILESASTNQTSMYLCASSFLSGGRYFTSTDTQYFGPGTRLTVL.

The rearrangement joins TRBV5-1 to TRBJ2-5; 9 nucleotides line up with TRBD2. CDR3 length: 16 amino acids. The V and J ends lost 0 bases and 5 bases, in that order; junction bases with no gene match: 8. Germline lookup yields CDR1 SGHRS and CDR2 YFSETQ. The CDR3 DNA reads TGCGCCAGCAGCTTGGCGCTTAGCGGGAGCTGGGAGACCCAGTACTTC. Translation gives CASSLALSGSWETQYF.

The chain employs TRBV5-4 and TRBJ2-7; D gene unclear. The V gene lost 0 bases and the J gene lost 5 bases, with 9 bases spanning the gap. Per germline, CDR1 SGHNT and CDR2 YYREEE (reference sequence). The CDR3 spans 13 residues. This chain's CDR3 is CASSLGFSDEQYF. CDR3 sequence (DNA): TGTGCCAGCAGCTTGGGGTTCAGCGACGAGCAGTACTTC.

V gene TRBV30 combines with J gene TRBJ2-7; 11 bases fit TRBD2. J gave up 2 bases and V 3 bases, and 6 bases lay outside the gene matches. This CDR3 is built from 15 residues. CDR1 and CDR2 (germline): GTSNPN, SVGIG (reference sequence). The CDR3 DNA sequence: TGTGCCTGGAGCCCACTAGCGGGAGTTACCTACGAGCAGTACTTC. It codes for CAWSPLAGVTYEQYF.